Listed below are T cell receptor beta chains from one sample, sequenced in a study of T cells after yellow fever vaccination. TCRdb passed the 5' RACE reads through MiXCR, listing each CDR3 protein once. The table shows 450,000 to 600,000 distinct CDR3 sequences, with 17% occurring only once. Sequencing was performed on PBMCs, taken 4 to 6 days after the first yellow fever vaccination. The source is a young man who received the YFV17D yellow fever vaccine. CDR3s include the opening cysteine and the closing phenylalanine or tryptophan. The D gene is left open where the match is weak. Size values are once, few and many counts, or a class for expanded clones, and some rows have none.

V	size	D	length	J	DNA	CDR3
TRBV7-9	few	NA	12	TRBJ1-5	TGTGCCAGCAGTTCCAGGGGTCAGCCCCAGCATTTT	CASSSRGQPQHF
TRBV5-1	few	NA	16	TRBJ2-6	TGCGCCAGCAGCCCCCCGTTTATCTCTGGGGCCAACGTCCTGACTTTC	CASSPPFISGANVLTF
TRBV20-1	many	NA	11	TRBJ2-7	TGCAGTGCTAGTACCGGCTACGAGCAGTACTTC	CSASTGYEQYF
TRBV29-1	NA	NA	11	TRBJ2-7	TGCAGCGGGTGGGTCAGGTACGAGCAGTACTTC	CSGWVRYEQYF
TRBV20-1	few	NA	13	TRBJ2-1	TGCAGTGTTTTAGTGGTTCCATACAATGAGCAGTTCTTC	CSVLVVPYNEQFF
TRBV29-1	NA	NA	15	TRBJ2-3	TGCAGCGTTGAGCCAGGGGCCCCCTCCACAGATACGCAGTATTTT	CSVEPGAPSTDTQYF
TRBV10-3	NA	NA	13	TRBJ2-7	TGTGCTAATAGGGGGATCAACGACTACGAGCAGTACTTC	CANRGINDYEQYF
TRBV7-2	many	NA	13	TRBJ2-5	TGTGCCAGCAGCTTAGTAGTGCGGGAGACCCAGTACTTC	CASSLVVRETQYF
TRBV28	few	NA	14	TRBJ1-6	TGTGCCAGCAGTTCGGACGGGGATAATTCACCCCTCCACTTT	CASSSDGDNSPLHF
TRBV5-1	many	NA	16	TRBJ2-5	TGCGCCAGCAAGGAGCCGACCGGAGGGAGAGGAGAGACCCAGTACTTC	CASKEPTGGRGETQYF